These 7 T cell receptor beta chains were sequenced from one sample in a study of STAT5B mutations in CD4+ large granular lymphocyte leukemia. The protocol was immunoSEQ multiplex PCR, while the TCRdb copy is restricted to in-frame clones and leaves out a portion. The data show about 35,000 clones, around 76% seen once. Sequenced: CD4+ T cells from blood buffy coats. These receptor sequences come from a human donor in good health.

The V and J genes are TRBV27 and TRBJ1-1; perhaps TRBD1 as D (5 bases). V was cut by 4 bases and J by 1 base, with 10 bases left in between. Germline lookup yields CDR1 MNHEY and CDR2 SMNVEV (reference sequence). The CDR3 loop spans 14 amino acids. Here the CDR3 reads CASSYLRENTEAFF. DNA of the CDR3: TGTGCCAGCAGTTACCTCAGGGAGAACACTGAAGCTTTCTTT.

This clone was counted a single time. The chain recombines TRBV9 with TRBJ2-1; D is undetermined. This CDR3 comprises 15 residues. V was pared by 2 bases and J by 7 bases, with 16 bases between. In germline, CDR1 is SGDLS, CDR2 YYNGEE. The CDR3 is CASSVRLSSYNEQFF. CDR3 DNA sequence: TGTGCCAGCAGCGTTAGACTGAGTAGTTATAATGAGCAGTTCTTC.

For the CDR3, the DNA is TGCAGCACAAGCATACAGGGAGTCGGCACAGATACGCAGTATTTT. The encoded protein is CSTSIQGVGTDTQYF. V usage is TRBV29-1 and J usage is TRBJ2-3; tentatively, D is TRBD1 (6 bases). V lost 8 bases to trimming and J lost 1 base, with 19 bases between them. The germline CDR1 and CDR2 sequences are SQVTM and ANQGSEA. The CDR3 has 15 residues.

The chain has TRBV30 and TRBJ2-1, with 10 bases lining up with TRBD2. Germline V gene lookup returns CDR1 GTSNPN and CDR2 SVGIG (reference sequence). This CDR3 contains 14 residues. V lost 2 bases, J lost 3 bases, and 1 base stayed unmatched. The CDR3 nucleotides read TGTGCCTGGAGTCGGACTAGCGGCTACAATGAGCAGTTCTTC. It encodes CAWSRTSGYNEQFF.

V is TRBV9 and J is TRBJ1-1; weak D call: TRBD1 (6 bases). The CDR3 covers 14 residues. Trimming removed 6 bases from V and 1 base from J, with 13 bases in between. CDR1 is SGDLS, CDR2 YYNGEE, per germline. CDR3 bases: TGTGCCAGCACAGTGGGGGGGGCGAACACTGAAGCTTTCTTT. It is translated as CASTVGGANTEAFF.

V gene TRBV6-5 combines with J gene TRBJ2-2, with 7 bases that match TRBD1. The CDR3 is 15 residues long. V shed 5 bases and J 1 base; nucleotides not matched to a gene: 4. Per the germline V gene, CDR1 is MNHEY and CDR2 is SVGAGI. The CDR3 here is CASSRQGVNTGELFF. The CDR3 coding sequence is TGTGCCAGCAGTCGACAGGGAGTGAACACCGGGGAGCTGTTTTTT.

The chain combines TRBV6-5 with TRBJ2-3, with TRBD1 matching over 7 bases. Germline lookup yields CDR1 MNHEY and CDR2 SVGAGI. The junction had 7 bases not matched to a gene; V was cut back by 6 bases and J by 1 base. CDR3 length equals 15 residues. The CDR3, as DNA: TGTGCCAGCAGCCCTACAGGGGTAGGCACAGATACGCAGTATTTT. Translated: CASSPTGVGTDTQYF.